A single T cell receptor (beta chain) is shown here with its context. TCRdb re-called clones via MiXCR from the PCR reads. The sample contains over 10,000 clones, about 33% of which appear only once. This sample is part of a study of metastatic and nonmetastatic thyroid tumors. On the study more broadly: Repertoire comparisons spanned blood and tumor or nodule tissue from malignant and benign thyroid patients.

All patients were untreated before thyroid surgery. Sequencing was carried out using tumor tissue. The receptor's source is a male donor with papillary thyroid cancer or a benign thyroid nodule (not recorded which). Some clones in this sample may be carry-over from other donors' samples.

CDR3 in amino acids: CSARRGAGYGYTF. The CDR3 DNA reads as TGCAGTGCTAGAAGGGGCGCGGGGTATGGCTACACCTTC. The chain has TRBV20-1 and TRBJ1-2; D perhaps matches TRBD1 (5 bases). The V end lost 2 bases, the J end lost 5 bases, and 12 bases lay between the germline ends. Germline V gives CDR1 DFQATT, CDR2 SNEGSKA (reference sequence). The CDR3 loop spans 13 amino acids.